This T cell receptor (beta chain) was sequenced during a study of CD8+ T cells in alopecia areata. Study findings and constraints: Mouse data revealed clearer TCR sharing than patient data did, a gap possibly tied to HLA. Researchers report lesional scalp, most notably alopecia totalis/universalis, outstripped normal scalp in clonality.

This CDR3 is 17 amino acids long. Trimming took 1 base from V and 6 from J; bases not matched to a gene: 13. Germline CDR1 and CDR2: SGHRS and YFSETQ. In each case, RNA was isolated and then reverse transcribed into cDNA as the sequencing template. Assay used: immunoSEQ multiplex PCR; TCRdb lists only in-frame clones, some missing. The sample consists of approximately 3,900 clones, approximately 74% of them appearing once. In this sample, this clone turned up a few times. Antigen: not known. This rearrangement joins TRBV5-1 to TRBJ2-3; 8 nucleotides line up with TRBD2. Material: skin. The source of this sequence is a human donor in good health. This chain's CDR3 is CASSLPLSRGGRDTQYF. The CDR3 nucleotides are TGCGCCAGCAGCTTGCCCCTCTCTCGGGGGGGCCGGGATACGCAGTATTTT.